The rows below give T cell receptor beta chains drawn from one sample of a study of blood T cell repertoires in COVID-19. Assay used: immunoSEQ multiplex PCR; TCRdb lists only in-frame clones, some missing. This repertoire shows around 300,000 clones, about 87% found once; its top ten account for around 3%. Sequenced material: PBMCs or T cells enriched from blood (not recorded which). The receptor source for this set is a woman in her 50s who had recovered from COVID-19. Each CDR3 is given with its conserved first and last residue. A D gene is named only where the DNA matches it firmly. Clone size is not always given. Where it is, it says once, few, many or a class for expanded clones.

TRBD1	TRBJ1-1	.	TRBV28	TGTGCCAGCAGTGGGCATGGGACAGGGATCCGTTTAACTCAATTCACTGAAGCTTTCTTT	CASSGHGTGIRLTQFTEAFF
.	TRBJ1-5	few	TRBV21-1	TGTGCCAGCAGCATACTACAGGGGTTCGGTCAGCCCCAGCATTTT	CASSILQGFGQPQHF
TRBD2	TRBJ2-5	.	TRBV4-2	TGTGCCAGCAGCCGAGTAGCGGGAGCCGACCAAGAGACCCAGTACTTC	CASSRVAGADQETQYF
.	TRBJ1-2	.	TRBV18	TGTGCCAGCTCACCAGGGGGCGCGCCCCCCGGCTACACCTTC	CASSPGGAPPGYTF
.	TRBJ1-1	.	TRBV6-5	TGTGCCAGCAGGCCCACCGGGACAACGAACACTGAAGCTTTCTTT	CASRPTGTTNTEAFF
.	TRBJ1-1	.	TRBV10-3	TGTGCCATCAGTGGCGGAGAGAACACTGAAGCTTTCTTT	CAISGGENTEAFF
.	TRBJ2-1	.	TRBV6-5	TGTGCCAGCAGTTACTCGGAGGTTTACAATGAGCAGTTCTTC	CASSYSEVYNEQFF
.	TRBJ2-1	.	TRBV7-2	TGTGCCAGCAGCAAACAGGTGATGTCCTCCTACAATGAGCAGTTCTTC	CASSKQVMSSYNEQFF
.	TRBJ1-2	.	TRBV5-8	TGTGCCAGCAGCTTGGAGGAGTTAGGGGTTTATGGCTACACCTTC	CASSLEELGVYGYTF
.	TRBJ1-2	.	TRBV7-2	TGTGCCAGCAGCTCGCCAGGGGCGCGCTATGGCTACACCTTC	CASSSPGARYGYTF
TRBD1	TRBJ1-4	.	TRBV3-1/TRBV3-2	TGTGCCAGCAGCCAGGGGGTAGGACAGGGGAATGAAAAACTGTTTTTT	CASSQGVGQGNEKLFF
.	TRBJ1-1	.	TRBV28	TGTGCCAGCAGGCAACCGGGACTAAGGGACACTGAAGCTTTCTTT	CASRQPGLRDTEAFF
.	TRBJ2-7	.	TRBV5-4	TGTGCCAGCAGTGAGGACAGCCGCTCCTACGAGCAGTACTTC	CASSEDSRSYEQYF
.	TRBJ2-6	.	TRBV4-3	TGCGCCAGCAGCCAAGATTCTCGTCTCTCTGGGGCCAACGTCCTGACTTTC	CASSQDSRLSGANVLTF
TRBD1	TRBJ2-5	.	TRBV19	TGTGCCAGTAGTATTTCCGGGACAGGGCGGGAGACCCAGTACTTC	CASSISGTGRETQYF
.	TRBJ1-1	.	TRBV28	TGTGCCAGCACATTCCGGCCAGGGTCAGGCGCTTTCTTT	CASTFRPGSGAFF
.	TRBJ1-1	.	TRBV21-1	TGTGCCAGCAGCAAATCGGGCAGGGCGAACACTGAAGCTTTCTTT	CASSKSGRANTEAFF
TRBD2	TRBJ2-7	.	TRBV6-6	TGTGCCAGCAGATCCGGGACTAGCGGACCCCAGCAGTACTTC	CASRSGTSGPQQYF
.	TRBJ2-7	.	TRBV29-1	TGCAGCGTTGTTTTGGGGTGGCAGGGCCAGGGCGAGCAGTACTTC	CSVVLGWQGQGEQYF
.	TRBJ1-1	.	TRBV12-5	TGTGCTAGTGGTTTGGTCTCAGGTGGCATACCTATCCCCGCTTTCTTT	CASGLVSGGIPIPAFF
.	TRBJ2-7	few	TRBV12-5	TGTGCTAGTGGTTTGGTTCCTCGACATAGCTCCTACGAGCAGTACTTC	CASGLVPRHSSYEQYF
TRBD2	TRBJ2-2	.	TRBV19	TGTGCCTCCTTCACTAGCGGGGCTTCCACCGGGGAGCTGTTTTTT	CASFTSGASTGELFF
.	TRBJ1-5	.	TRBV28	TGTGCCAGCAGCTACGGGGACACCGGCAATCAGCCCCAGCATTTT	CASSYGDTGNQPQHF
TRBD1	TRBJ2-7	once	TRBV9	TGTGCCAGCAGCGCAACACCGGGACAGGGTAACGAGCAGTACTTC	CASSATPGQGNEQYF
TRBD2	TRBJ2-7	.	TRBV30	TGTGCCTGGAGTGTGGGGGGGAGCTCCTACGAGCAGTACTTC	CAWSVGGSSYEQYF
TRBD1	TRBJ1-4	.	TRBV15	TGTGCCACCAGCAGAGCAGGGGGCCGAGGCGAAAAACTGTTTTTT	CATSRAGGRGEKLFF
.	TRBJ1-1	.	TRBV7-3	TGTGCCAGCAGCTTACAGGGGTACACTGAAGCTTTCTTT	CASSLQGYTEAFF
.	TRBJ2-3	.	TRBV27	TGTGCCAGCAGTTCCCCTCTCCTCACAGATACGCAGTATTTT	CASSSPLLTDTQYF
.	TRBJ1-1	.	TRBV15	TGTGCCACCAGCAGATCTCAGGGGACTGAAGCTTTCTTT	CATSRSQGTEAFF
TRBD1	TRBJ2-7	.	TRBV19	TGTGCCAGTAGTTCCCCGGGGCAGGGGGCTCGATACGAGCAGTACTTC	CASSSPGQGARYEQYF
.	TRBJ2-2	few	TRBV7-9	TGTGCCAGCAGCCCACACTATTCCGACTTTTCCACCGGGGAGCTGTTTTTT	CASSPHYSDFSTGELFF
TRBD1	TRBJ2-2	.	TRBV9	TGTGCCAGCAGCGTAGCCGACAGGGGGCGTACCACCGGGGAGCTGTTTTTT	CASSVADRGRTTGELFF
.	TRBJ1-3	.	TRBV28	TGTGCCAGCAGCATTTTCCCCGGAGTCTCTGGAAACACCATATATTTT	CASSIFPGVSGNTIYF
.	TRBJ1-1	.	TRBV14	TGTGCCAGCAGCCAAGAAATGAGGAACACTGAAGCTTTCTTT	CASSQEMRNTEAFF
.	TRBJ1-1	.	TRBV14	TGTGCCAGCAGCCGACTACAGGGTATGAACACTGAAGCTTTCTTT	CASSRLQGMNTEAFF
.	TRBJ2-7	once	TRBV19	TGTGCCAGTACCCCAGGGGGGTCTCAGTCCTACGAGCAGTACTTC	CASTPGGSQSYEQYF
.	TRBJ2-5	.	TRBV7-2	TGTGCCAGTTGTTGGTTCGGGACAACGGAGACCCAGTACTTC	CASCWFGTTETQYF
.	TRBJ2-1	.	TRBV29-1	TGCAGCGTTCATAATGGAGTCTACAATGAGCAGTTCTTC	CSVHNGVYNEQFF
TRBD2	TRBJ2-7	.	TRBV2	TGTGCCAGCATGGACCCCGGGACTAGCACCGAGCAGTACTTC	CASMDPGTSTEQYF
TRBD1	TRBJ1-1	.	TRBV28	TGTGCCAGACCGACAGGGGTAAACACTGAAGCTTTCTTT	CARPTGVNTEAFF
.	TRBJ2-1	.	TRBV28	TGTGCCAGCACCAGGGGAGAGGGCAGCTCCTACAATGAGCAGTTCTTC	CASTRGEGSSYNEQFF
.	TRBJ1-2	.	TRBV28	TGTGCCAGCAGTTTAACAGAAAATGGCTACACCTTC	CASSLTENGYTF
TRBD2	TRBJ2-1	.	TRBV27	TGTGCCAGCAGACTAAAGGAGGGACTAGCGGGAGGGCCCTCCTACAATGAGCAGTTCTTC	CASRLKEGLAGGPSYNEQFF
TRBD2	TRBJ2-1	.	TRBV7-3	TGTGCCAGTGCGCGGGAGAGGGACGATGAGCAGTTCTTC	CASARERDDEQFF
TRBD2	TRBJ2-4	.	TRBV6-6	TGTGCCAGCACTTACCCACTAGCGGGAGCCAAAAACATTCAGTACTTC	CASTYPLAGAKNIQYF
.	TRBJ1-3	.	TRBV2	TGTGCCAGCAGTGGGGGGAGGGGAAACACCATATATTTT	CASSGGRGNTIYF
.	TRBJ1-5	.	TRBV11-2	TGTGCCAGCAGCTTAAATCCAGGGTCTCAGCCCCAGCATTTT	CASSLNPGSQPQHF
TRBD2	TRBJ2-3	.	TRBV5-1	TGCGCCAGCAGCTTGACGGGACTAGCGGGAGTTGGCACAGATACGCAGTATTTT	CASSLTGLAGVGTDTQYF
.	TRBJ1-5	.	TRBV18	TGTGCCAGCTCACCAACTGGGCCGAGCAATCAGCCCCAGCATTTT	CASSPTGPSNQPQHF
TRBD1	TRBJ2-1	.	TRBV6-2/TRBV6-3	TGTGCCAGCAGTTCCTCATACGGACAGGGCGGATCTGAGCAGTTCTTC	CASSSSYGQGGSEQFF
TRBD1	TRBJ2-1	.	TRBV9	TGTGCCAGCAGCGTAGGGGTTTGGGGGACAGGGGGATCATTAGAGCAGTTCTTC	CASSVGVWGTGGSLEQFF
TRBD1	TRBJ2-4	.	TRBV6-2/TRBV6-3	TGTGCCAGCAGTTACACCCCGTGGACAGGGGGCGAAAACATTCAGTACTTC	CASSYTPWTGGENIQYF